What follows are 30 T cell receptor beta chains derived from one specimen sequenced in a study of a mutant IDH1 vaccine in newly diagnosed glioma. Time point meaning: baseline, week 1 (first vaccination visit). Treatment noted: pre-vaccination baseline after standard-of-care therapy. Sequenced by immunoSEQ multiplex PCR; TCRdb stores in-frame clones only, minus some. The sample records about 50,000 clones, roughly 90% being singletons. Sequenced here: PBMCs, sampled from a glioma patient treated with radiotherapy, temozolomide or both. The receptors come from a man in his forties or fifties with glioma.

The chain is built from TRBV5-6 and TRBJ1-2; 10 nucleotides match TRBD1. J was trimmed by 6 bases and V by 3 bases; bases with no gene match: 2. The V gene's germline CDR1 is SGHDT and CDR2 YYEEEE. The CDR3 runs 13 residues. The CDR3 region is CASSWGQGNGYTF. Written as DNA, the CDR3 is TGTGCCAGCAGCTGGGGACAGGGGAATGGCTACACCTTC.

V is TRBV11-2 and J is TRBJ2-3; perhaps D is TRBD1 or TRBD2 (6 bases each). CDR1 and CDR2 from the germline V gene are SGHAT and FQNNGV. CDR3 length equals 16 residues. V shed 1 base and J shed 5 bases, with 16 bases lying between them. CDR3 residues: CASSLGGAGNQDTQYF. The CDR3 DNA reads as TGTGCCAGCAGCTTAGGGGGGGCAGGAAATCAAGATACGCAGTATTTT.

The chain uses TRBV7-6 and TRBJ2-3; 10 positions match TRBD2. Germline V gives CDR1 SGHVS, CDR2 FNYEAQ. The CDR3 has 18 amino acids. V lost 3 bases, J lost 7 bases, and 16 bases stayed unmatched. CDR3 in DNA: TGTGCCAGCAGCTTCCCGGGGGGGGCTAGCGGGAGAAGAAATACGCAGTATTTT. Amino acid sequence: CASSFPGGASGRRNTQYF.

In its sample, this clone was seen a few times. The CDR3 bases are TGTGCCAGCAGCGCCGACAGGGGGCGAGGCCCCGAAGCTTTCTTT. Its protein is CASSADRGRGPEAFF. This rearrangement joins TRBV7-9 to TRBJ1-1; 10 bases agree with TRBD1. The CDR3 sequence is 15 residues long. After removal of 5 bases from V and 8 bases from J, the junction contained 11 bases not matched to a gene. Germline assignment: CDR1 SEHNR and CDR2 FQNEAQ (reference sequence).

The J gene is TRBJ2-1, the V gene TRBV4-1, with a weak D call TRBD2 (6 bases). V was shortened by 4 bases and J by 5 bases, with 15 bases between the two germline ends. CDR3 size: 15 residues. Germline V lookup: CDR1 MGHRA, CDR2 YSYEKL. The CDR3, as DNA: TGCGCCAGCAGCCCTGGGCGGGATGCCCACAATGAGCAGTTCTTC. Amino acids: CASSPGRDAHNEQFF.

The rearrangement links TRBV5-1 to TRBJ2-2; 14 nucleotides match TRBD2. Germline V gene data show CDR1 as SGHRS and CDR2 as YFSETQ. This CDR3 spans 18 amino acids. Trimming removed 4 bases from V and 4 bases from J; junction bases left unmatched: 9. The CDR3 nucleotides are TGCGCCAGCAGCCATCGGGGACTAGCGGGAGTTGGCACCGGGGAGCTGTTTTTT. Its translation: CASSHRGLAGVGTGELFF.

The chain links TRBV28 to TRBJ2-4; TRBD1 agrees at 9 bases. The CDR3 is made up of 14 amino acids. J was trimmed by 7 bases and V by 7 bases; bases with no gene match: 8. The germline CDR1 and CDR2 sequences are MDHEN and SYDVKM. The CDR3 coding sequence is TGTGCCAGCACCGCCGGGACAGGGCGTAACATTCAGTACTTC. This translates into CASTAGTGRNIQYF.

The chain recombines TRBV6-1 with TRBJ2-5; D gene ambiguous. The CDR3 loop spans 15 amino acids. Germline V gives CDR1 MNHNS, CDR2 SASEGT. Trimming took off 3 bases at V and 2 bases at J, with 13 bases between the two ends. The CDR3 sequence is CASSDVGRRQETQYF. CDR3 sequence (DNA): TGTGCCAGCAGTGACGTCGGCAGGCGGCAAGAGACCCAGTACTTC.

V gene TRBV25-1 combines with J gene TRBJ1-2; 8 nucleotides line up with TRBD1. The CDR3 runs 17 residues. V lost 1 base and J lost 2; bases outside the gene matches: 9. Germline lookup yields CDR1 MGHDK and CDR2 SYGVNS. The CDR3 DNA follows: TGTGCCAGCAGTGAATCTAACCCCAGGGGGCTGAACTATGGCTACACCTTC. This encodes CASSESNPRGLNYGYTF.

V usage is TRBV7-2 and J usage is TRBJ2-3; D unclear. Trimming removed 8 bases from V and 7 bases from J, with 10 bases in between. CDR1 and CDR2 (germline): SGHTA, FQGNSA. The CDR3 runs to 11 residues. DNA for the CDR3: TGTGCCAGCCGATCCGCAAATACGCAGTATTTT. Encoded protein: CASRSANTQYF.

The chain has TRBV19 and TRBJ1-2; 7 bases align to TRBD1. Germline V gene sequence: CDR1 LNHDA, CDR2 SQIVND (reference sequence). This CDR3 is built from 15 residues. V shed 6 bases and J 5 bases; nucleotides not matched to a gene: 12. The DNA of the CDR3 is TGTGCCAGTAGAGCGGCAGGGGGAAGGTTTTATGGCTACACCTTC. This encodes CASRAAGGRFYGYTF.

The CDR3 here is CAISETLTGQGSYEQYF. The CDR3 region has the DNA TGTGCCATCAGTGAGACCCTCACCGGACAGGGATCCTACGAGCAGTACTTC. The rearrangement links TRBV10-3 to TRBJ2-7; 8 bases are a match to TRBD1. The J segment lost 1 base and the V segment lost 2 bases, leaving 10 bases of the junction unmatched. The CDR3 length is 17 residues. The germline gives CDR1 ENHRY, CDR2 SYGVKD.

The CDR3: CASSLTLDYGYTF. The CDR3 nucleotides read TGCGCCAGCAGCTTAACCCTGGACTATGGCTACACCTTC. The J gene is TRBJ1-2, the V gene TRBV5-1, with D uncertain. The germline V gene encodes CDR1 SGHRS and CDR2 YFSETQ. The CDR3 length is 13 residues. V lost 2 bases and J lost 3, with 8 bases in between.

This clone was seen a single time. The chain couples TRBV5-6 to TRBJ2-3; the D gene is possibly TRBD2 (6 bases). V lost 4 bases to trimming and J lost 7 bases, with 10 bases between them. From germline, CDR1 is SGHDT and CDR2 YYEEEE. The CDR3 covers 12 residues. CDR3 amino acids: CASSPAGNTQYF. In nucleotides, the CDR3 is TGTGCCAGCAGCCCCGCGGGGAATACGCAGTATTTT.

CDR3 protein: CASSVWGLGTDTQYF. The CDR3 nucleotides read TGTGCCAGCAGCGTTTGGGGACTCGGCACAGATACGCAGTATTTT. V is TRBV14 and J is TRBJ2-3, with D possibly being TRBD2 (6 bases). Germline CDR1 SGHDN, CDR2 FVKESK. The CDR3 runs 15 residues. V lost 5 bases and J lost 1, with 13 bases in between. Supplemented by reference TRBV14 and TRBJ2-3, the full variable domain reads EAGVTQFPSHSVIEKGQTVTLRCDPISGHDNLYWYRRVMGKEIKFLLHFVKESKQDESGMPNNRFLAERTGGTYSTLKVQPAELEDSGVYFCASSVWGLGTDTQYFGPGTRLTVL.

The chain joins TRBV12-2 to TRBJ1-5; whether TRBD1, the table's D call, matches the DNA was not checked. TRBV12-2 is given as a pseudogene. This CDR3 spans 16 amino acids. CDR3 coding DNA: TGTGCAAGTCGCTTCCGGGACAGGGTGGGGGATCAGCCCCAGCATTTT. It is translated as CASRFRDRVGDQPQHF.

The chain recombines TRBV19 with TRBJ2-5; D remains unclear. Germline V gene lookup returns CDR1 LNHDA and CDR2 SQIVND (reference sequence). The CDR3 runs to 16 residues. V dropped 2 bases and J dropped 7 bases, with 20 bases sitting between them. CDR3: CASSIFATTIPGTQYF. DNA of the CDR3: TGTGCCAGTAGTATATTCGCGACAACCATCCCTGGGACCCAGTACTTC. The whole variable domain, remainder taken from reference TRBV19 and TRBJ2-5, is DGGITQSPKYLFRKEGQNVTLSCEQNLNHDAMYWYRQDPGQGLRLIYYSQIVNDFQKGDIAEGYSVSREKKESFPLTVTSAQKNPTAFYLCASSIFATTIPGTQYFGPGTRLLVL.

The V and J genes are TRBV7-2 and TRBJ1-1, with unresolved D. The germline CDR1 and CDR2 sequences are SGHTA and FQGNSA. The ends were cut back, 0 bases at V and 0 bases at J, with 2 bases in the middle. The length of the CDR3 is 13 residues. The CDR3 here is CASSLALNTEAFF. The CDR3 DNA reads as TGTGCCAGCAGCTTAGCGCTGAACACTGAAGCTTTCTTT.

The J gene is TRBJ1-2, the V gene TRBV7-2, with 9 nucleotides matching TRBD1. With V trimmed by 3 bases and J by 6 bases, 5 bases remained unmatched. The germline CDR1 and CDR2 sequences are SGHTA and FQGNSA. CDR3 length equals 14 residues. The CDR3: CASSFGQGSDGYTF. DNA for the CDR3: TGTGCCAGCAGCTTTGGACAGGGGTCGGATGGCTACACCTTC.

The table lists this clone with a few counts. The chain uses TRBV18 and TRBJ1-5; TRBD1 agrees at 10 bases. Trimming cost V 2 bases and J 1 base; bases outside gene matches: 11. This CDR3 region has 19 residues. Germline lookup yields CDR1 KGHSH and CDR2 LQKENI. CDR3 nucleotides: TGTGCCAGCTCACCATACTCCGGGACAGGGGTTATGAGCAATCAGCCCCAGCATTTT. This sequence encodes CASSPYSGTGVMSNQPQHF.

This chain uses TRBV18 with TRBJ2-7, with TRBD2 matching 7 bases. Germline V lookup: CDR1 KGHSH, CDR2 LQKENI. The CDR3 covers 14 residues. Trimming cost V 6 bases and J 3 bases; bases outside gene matches: 8. DNA of the CDR3: TGTGCCAGCTCGCCTCCACCTAGCGGCTACGAGCAGTACTTC. This codes for CASSPPPSGYEQYF.

As concerns this clone: Relative to the germline gene, one junction end is altered; a read error may explain this. This chain uses TRBV11-2 with TRBJ2-7; D may correspond to TRBD1 or TRBD2 (5 bases each). Germline assignment: CDR1 SGHAT and CDR2 FQNNGV. This CDR3 is 14 amino acids long. CDR3 region: CASSLEVWGYEQYF. DNA for the CDR3: TGTGCCAGCAGCCTAGAGGTTTGGGGGTACGAGCAGTACTTC.

The chain recombines TRBV27 with TRBJ2-7, with D uncertain. V was trimmed by 0 bases and J by 3 bases, leaving 6 bases between them. The CDR3 is made up of 13 amino acids. Germline assignment: CDR1 MNHEY and CDR2 SMNVEV (reference sequence). CDR3 region: CASSLSHGYEQYF. CDR3 nucleotides: TGTGCCAGCAGTTTATCCCATGGCTACGAGCAGTACTTC.

This sequence joins TRBV5-1 and TRBJ2-5; TRBD2 might be the D (5 bases). CDR3 length: 15 residues. Germline V gene sequence: CDR1 SGHRS, CDR2 YFSETQ. The V end lost 2 bases, the J end lost 1 base, and 12 bases lay between the germline ends. CDR3 nucleotide sequence: TGCGCCAGCAGCTTTTCGGGATCTTCCCAAGAGACCCAGTACTTC. Translating gives CASSFSGSSQETQYF.

This sequence joins TRBV9 and TRBJ2-5; a possible D gene is TRBD2 (6 bases). CDR1 and CDR2 from the germline V gene are SGDLS and YYNGEE. With 0 bases removed from V and 5 bases from J, the gap between germline ends came to 17 bases. The CDR3 contains 16 residues. The CDR3 DNA follows: TGTGCCAGCAGCGTAGCGAGTGGGAGCCGGGGGGAGACCCAGTACTTC. Amino acid sequence: CASSVASGSRGETQYF. Based on the CDR3 plus reference TRBV9 and TRBJ2-5, the full variable domain is DSGVTQTPKHLITATGQRVTLRCSPRSGDLSVYWYQQSLDQGLQFLIQYYNGEERAKGNILERFSAQQFPDLHSELNLSSLELGDSALYFCASSVASGSRGETQYFGPGTRLLVL.

The chain recombines TRBV9 with TRBJ2-7; maybe TRBD2 (5 bases). The CDR3 has 17 amino acids. The V gene lost 0 bases and the J gene lost 7 bases, with 23 bases spanning the gap. CDR1 and CDR2 (germline): SGDLS, YYNGEE. CDR3 sequence (DNA): TGTGCCAGCAGCGTAGGCCCTACGGACTCGAGTTTCGGGGAGCAGTACTTC. This encodes CASSVGPTDSSFGEQYF.

The chain recombines TRBV7-2 with TRBJ2-4; D unresolved. Germline CDR1 reads SGHTA; CDR2 reads FQGNSA. The V gene lost 1 base and the J gene lost 6 bases, with 4 bases spanning the gap. The CDR3 runs to 12 residues. CDR3 coding DNA: TGTGCCAGCAGCTTAGAAAGAAACATTCAGTACTTC. Amino acids: CASSLERNIQYF. Together with reference TRBV7-2 and TRBJ2-4, the CDR3 gives the full variable domain: GAGVSQSPSNKVTEKGKDVELRCDPISGHTALYWYRQSLGQGLEFLIYFQGNSAPDKSGLPSDRFSAERTGGSVSTLTIQRTQQEDSAVYLCASSLERNIQYFGAGTRLSVL.

This chain joins TRBV5-6 and TRBJ1-3; D may be TRBD1 (5 bases). This CDR3 spans 12 amino acids. Trimming took 7 bases from V and 5 from J, leaving 10 bases between them. CDR1 SGHDT and CDR2 YYEEEE come from the germline V gene. The CDR3 is CASSQGRNTIYF. The CDR3 DNA reads TGTGCCAGCTCCCAGGGAAGAAACACCATATATTTT.

This clone was counted once. The CDR3 coding sequence is TGTGCCAGCAGCGACCGGGGCGCCACCTACGAGCAGTACTTC. Translation gives CASSDRGATYEQYF. The V gene is TRBV9, the J gene TRBJ2-7, with D possibly being TRBD1 or TRBD2 (5 bases each). The germline gives CDR1 SGDLS, CDR2 YYNGEE. The germline V and J ends were trimmed by 3 bases and 2 bases, with 12 bases remaining between them. This CDR3 spans 14 amino acids.

The chain is built from TRBV6-5 and TRBJ2-5, with 8 bases identical to TRBD1. From germline, CDR1 is MNHEY and CDR2 SVGAGI. Germline trimming cut 4 bases from V and 4 bases from J; bases unmatched to any gene: 11. There are 16 residues in the CDR3. The CDR3 bases are TGTGCCAGCAGTTCCATAGGACAGGGTGAAGGAGAGACCCAGTACTTC. Amino acid sequence: CASSSIGQGEGETQYF.